One sample yielded the 11 T cell receptor beta chains listed below, sequenced in a study of blood T cell repertoires in COVID-19. Sequencing used immunoSEQ multiplex PCR; TCRdb keeps in-frame clones, though not all of them. The sample has tens of thousands of clones; about 85% are singletons. Sequenced: peripheral blood. Receptors originate from a woman aged 80 or over with COVID-19, enrolled during active disease.

The chain links TRBV4-1 to TRBJ1-4; D is unclear. Germline values: CDR1 MGHRA, CDR2 YSYEKL. This CDR3 comprises 15 residues. Trimming stripped 4 bases from V and 5 bases from J, with 14 bases between. CDR3 protein: CASSLHRDSNEKLFF. The CDR3 region has the DNA TGCGCCAGCAGCCTCCACCGGGATTCAAATGAAAAACTGTTTTTT.

The chain couples TRBV24-1 to TRBJ1-2; maybe TRBD1 (6 bases). Trimming stripped 4 bases from V and 4 bases from J, with 15 bases between. Germline V gene data show CDR1 as KGHDR and CDR2 as SFDVKD. The CDR3 extends over 15 amino acids. The CDR3 sequence: CATSDRGALPYGYTF. CDR3 DNA: TGTGCCACCAGTGACAGGGGAGCCCTTCCCTATGGCTACACCTTC.

Turning to this clone: At one of its ends the junction is not consistent with the germline gene, which may arise from a read error. This chain joins TRBV6-5 and TRBJ1-2; perhaps TRBD1 as D (5 bases). CDR1 is MNHEY and CDR2 is SVGAGI in the germline V gene. This CDR3 is built from 15 residues. This CDR3 is CTSSHPGLQNYGYTF. CDR3 coding DNA: TGTACCAGCAGCCACCCGGGACTCCAAAACTATGGCTACACCTTC.

The CDR3 here is CASQNRGANQPQHF. The CDR3 bases are TGTGCCAGCCAAAACAGGGGGGCGAATCAGCCCCAGCATTTT. V and J are TRBV19 and TRBJ1-5; 8 bases are a match to TRBD1. Germline-derived CDR1 and CDR2 are LNHDA and SQIVND (reference sequence). This CDR3 region has 14 residues. The junction had 8 bases not matched to a gene; V was cut back by 9 bases and J by 4 bases.

This chain joins TRBV7-2 and TRBJ2-5, with 9 bases identical to TRBD2. The V gene end was trimmed by 9 bases and the J gene end by 4 bases; junction bases not matched to a gene: 6. Germline V CDR1 and CDR2: SGHTA, FQGNSA. This CDR3 region has 13 residues. This CDR3 reads CASQIAGVETQYF. The CDR3 coding sequence is TGTGCCAGTCAGATAGCGGGAGTAGAGACCCAGTACTTC.

This clone was observed a few times. This rearrangement joins TRBV9 to TRBJ1-1; the D is unclear. Trimming took off 3 bases at V and 1 base at J, with 16 bases between the two ends. The germline gives CDR1 SGDLS, CDR2 YYNGEE. The CDR3 covers 16 residues. This CDR3 is CASSARGGLTNTEAFF. CDR3 DNA: TGTGCCAGCAGCGCCAGAGGCGGGCTGACGAACACTGAAGCTTTCTTT. Full variable domain (rest looked up from reference TRBV9 and TRBJ1-1): DSGVTQTPKHLITATGQRVTLRCSPRSGDLSVYWYQQSLDQGLQFLIQYYNGEERAKGNILERFSAQQFPDLHSELNLSSLELGDSALYFCASSARGGLTNTEAFFGQGTRLTVV.

This chain uses TRBV19 with TRBJ1-2; 9 bases align to TRBD1. The CDR3 contains 14 residues. Germline CDR1 reads LNHDA; CDR2 reads SQIVND (reference sequence). Germline trimming cut 5 bases from V and 4 bases from J; bases unmatched to any gene: 5. Written as DNA, the CDR3 is TGTGCCAGTAGTCCCGGGACAGGGCCCTATGGCTACACCTTC. Amino acids: CASSPGTGPYGYTF.

This clone was counted between two and nine times. The chain couples TRBV20-1 to TRBJ2-1; D possibly corresponds to TRBD1 (6 bases). CDR1 and CDR2 (germline): DFQATT, SNEGSKA (reference sequence). Trimming shortened V by 3 bases and J by 4 bases, and 19 bases separated the two germline ends. CDR3 length: 16 amino acids. The CDR3 DNA reads TGCAGTGCTAGTGTACCCCGCGCAGGGGCATACAATGAGCAGTTCTTC. It encodes CSASVPRAGAYNEQFF.

The CDR3 here is CAREAGGGTDTQYF. Here the CDR3 DNA reads TGTGCCAGGGAAGCGGGAGGAGGCACAGATACGCAGTATTTT. The chain employs TRBV2 and TRBJ2-3; 9 bases map to TRBD2. Germline assignment: CDR1 SNHLY and CDR2 FYNNEI. CDR3 length equals 14 residues. The junction had 5 bases not matched to a gene; V was cut back by 9 bases and J by 1 base.

This sequence joins TRBV5-5 and TRBJ2-1; 7 bases are shared with TRBD1. J gave up 2 bases and V 4 bases, and 9 bases lay outside the gene matches. CDR3 size: 16 residues. Germline V gives CDR1 SGHKS, CDR2 YYEKEE (reference sequence). The DNA for the CDR3 is TGTGCCAGCAGCCCCATAGGGGGCCCGACCTACAATGAGCAGTTCTTC. Translation gives CASSPIGGPTYNEQFF.

The V and J genes are TRBV6-5 and TRBJ2-5, with D maybe TRBD1 (6 bases). This CDR3 has 16 residues. V was pared by 4 bases and J by 2 bases, with 17 bases between. Germline values: CDR1 MNHEY, CDR2 SVGAGI. The DNA for the CDR3 is TGTGCCAGCAGTTCTTATGGTGGGGGCGATCAAGAGACCCAGTACTTC. Its translation is CASSSYGGGDQETQYF.